This record concerns one TCR beta chain sequence. This clonotype was detected ten times or more. Its antigen is still unknown. The record has no base qualities; no much larger clone is one base away. Graves' hyperthyroidism was defined as stable when no progression to ophthalmopathy occurred over 18 months of follow-up. Hyperthyroidism patients were newly diagnosed, had a disease duration of under 2 months, and were aged 18 to 65 years. The study excluded patients with uncontrolled infections, other autoimmune diseases, pregnancy or lactation. Diagnoses were established on the basis of clinical symptoms, serum thyroxine and TRAb, thyroid ultrasound, and orbital computed tomography. PBMCs were isolated from 8 to 10 ml of fresh peripheral blood by Ficoll-Paque density gradient centrifugation. Trizol reagent was used to extract total RNA, and RNA quality was then checked on an Agilent 2100 Bioanalyzer.

After removal of 1 base from V and 4 bases from J, the junction retains 11 bases not matched to a gene. According to the germline V gene, CDR1 reads SGHTA and CDR2 reads FQGTGA. The CDR3 covers 18 residues, taking in both the cysteine and the phenylalanine. The retained sequence is limited to the CDR3, 54 bases, with the frame set at the first base. The sample originates from a study of T cells in Graves' hyperthyroidism and ophthalmopathy (dated by TCRdb to about 2019). For context, the study as a whole: Peripheral blood samples were taken at initial diagnosis, before any treatment was given. To identify distinguishing TCR V-J signatures, a discovery cohort of 100 patients was used, comprising 40 to 45 with Graves' ophthalmopathy and some 57 with stable Graves' hyperthyroidism. Prospective prediction of ophthalmopathy was tested in an independent validation cohort of fewer than 20 hyperthyroidism patients and 15 to 17 patients who later progressed to ophthalmopathy. The approximately 100 discovery patients were randomly divided into training and test sets at a 7:3 ratio. In more than 5 Graves' hyperthyroidism patients, the study also compared T-cell repertoires from thyroid tissue with T-cell repertoires from blood. After blood sampling, hyperthyroidism patients were treated with methimazole at a starting dose of 30 mg daily, and ophthalmopathy patients were treated with high-dose intravenous methylprednisolone. TCR Vbeta CDR3 sequencing of 140 or so peripheral blood samples (around 45 ophthalmopathy, over 70 hyperthyroidism and roughly 17 progressor patients) is reported in the paper. What the work shows at the level of the full study, not this receptor alone: Sample size was not statistically predetermined, and blinding of investigators to group allocation was not performed. Most expanded thyroid clonotypes (frequency above 0.001) were also detected in blood, a finding suggesting that blood repertoires may reflect thyroid immune responses. In validation, the model predicted progression to ophthalmopathy with 65% to 71% sensitivity and 72% to 85% specificity, a median of 6.5 months before onset. A 13 V-J signature model separated ophthalmopathy from stable hyperthyroidism, with roughly 88% sensitivity and roughly 81% specificity in cross-validation and 80%/75% in testing.

The TCR beta CDR3 regions were amplified from the RNA transcripts. For the first round of RT-PCR on the TCR CDR3, the HTBI primer set was used together with the Qiagen OneStep RT-PCR kit. Libraries were constructed in a second round of multiplex PCR, after which size selection and purification were performed. Libraries were sequenced paired-end with 100 bp reads on an Illumina HiSeq2000. Concerning the study's data processing: Raw data were processed with SOAPnuke, discarding reads with adapters, uncalled bases, mean Phred below 15, or no exact constant-primer or identifier match. High-quality paired reads were merged with COPE v1.2.5, and unique nucleotide sequences were defined as clonotypes. Clonotypes were aligned to IMGT TRBV, TRBD and TRBJ reference segments using MiTCR v1.1. The analysis was restricted to V-J combinations with a frequency above 0.0001, which together covered roughly 99% of the repertoires. The TCS score was defined as F50 (clonal expansion) divided by E x V (chaos), with BLOSUM62-based TCRdist calculated between CDR3 peptides within each V-J. Welch's t-statistics and random forest reduced fewer than 550 V-J features to roughly 13, which were used in a naive Bayes classifier (R e1071). TCRdb took the public reads, trimmed them with fastp at Q25, ran MiXCR for clone calling and kept in-frame beta chains. Rows merge per CDR3 protein into single entries with the most common DNA and genes. TCRdb's processing, not the authors' own work, is the source of the V and J calls. For this sample there are 90,000 to 120,000 distinct CDR3 sequences; approximately 15% appear just once. The ten largest clones capture around two fifths of the sample.

Sequenced input: blood. Rearrangement joined TRBV7-3 to TRBJ2-3, with 10 bases aligning to TRBD2. This receptor was taken from a woman aged 50 to 60 with Graves' hyperthyroidism. DNA sequence: TGTGCCAGCAGCTTAAAGGGATCCTTTAGCGGGAGGCCAGATACGCAGTATTTT. This gives the protein CASSLKGSFSGRPDTQYF.